This TCR beta chain emerged from a study of glioma-infiltrating T cells after dendritic cell vaccination. Some clones are missing from TCRdb's copy, which holds only in-frame ones; the method was immunoSEQ multiplex PCR. There are about 32,000 clones in the sample; over 90% occur only once, and more than 2% lies in the top ten. V shed 3 bases and J shed 3 bases, with 15 bases lying between them. This CDR3 region has 15 residues. Germline CDR1 MGHDK, CDR2 SYGVNS. This TCR was recovered from a human donor with glioblastoma. The chain employs TRBV25-1 and TRBJ2-7; weak D call: TRBD1 (6 bases). Sequencing used blood, obtained before dendritic cell vaccination. The CDR3 nucleotides are TGTGCCAGCAGTGACAGGGGTTTTGATTACTACGAGCAGTACTTC. Its protein is CASSDRGFDYYEQYF.